These 21 T cell receptor beta chains share one sample of origin, sequenced in a study of blood T cell repertoires in COVID-19. Profiled with immunoSEQ multiplex PCR; TCRdb holds only in-frame clones, not every one. The repertoire holds around 260,000 clones, 75% to 90% seen once, with around 4.5% in the top ten. Source material: PBMCs or T cells enriched from blood (not recorded which). These receptor sequences come from a woman aged 25 to 39 who had recovered from COVID-19.

The chain has TRBV9 and TRBJ1-1, with TRBD1 matching over 7 bases. The CDR3 runs 16 residues. Germline V lookup: CDR1 SGDLS, CDR2 YYNGEE. V lost 0 bases and J lost 3; bases outside the gene matches: 8. The CDR3 region has the DNA TGTGCCAGCAGCGTAGTGCCCAGGGGGAGAGACACTGAAGCTTTCTTT. Its translation: CASSVVPRGRDTEAFF.

Only a few counts were recorded for this clone. The chain combines TRBV2 with TRBJ1-5; 11 nucleotides match TRBD1. Germline CDR1 and CDR2: SNHLY and FYNNEI. CDR3 size: 16 residues. V shed 6 bases and J 1 base; nucleotides not matched to a gene: 5. CDR3 DNA sequence: TGTGCCAGCAGGGACAGGGGGCTGGGGAGCAATCAGCCCCAGCATTTT. This codes for CASRDRGLGSNQPQHF.

In its sample, this clone was seen once. The chain has TRBV27 and TRBJ2-2; TRBD2 matches 7 bases. Germline lookup yields CDR1 MNHEY and CDR2 SMNVEV (reference sequence). CDR3 length: 14 amino acids. With V trimmed by 7 bases and J by 6 bases, 8 bases remained unmatched. CDR3 sequence (DNA): TGTGCCAGCAATTTCCGTCGGGGGGCCGGGGAGCTGTTTTTT. It specifies CASNFRRGAGELFF.

This sequence joins TRBV4-1 and TRBJ2-3; 7 nucleotides align to TRBD2. The CDR3 loop spans 17 amino acids. Trimming took 6 bases from V and 1 from J; bases not matched to a gene: 13. Germline-derived CDR1 and CDR2 are MGHRA and YSYEKL. CDR3 DNA: TGCGCCAGCAGTCGGCTAGCGGAGCCGGTGGGCACAGATACGCAGTATTTT. Encoded protein: CASSRLAEPVGTDTQYF.

J is TRBJ2-3 and V is TRBV19; D perhaps matches TRBD2 (5 bases). The germline gives CDR1 LNHDA, CDR2 SQIVND (reference sequence). This CDR3 contains 14 residues. Trimming shortened V by 2 bases and J by 5 bases, and 11 bases separated the two germline ends. CDR3 in DNA: TGTGCCAGTAGTATAACCAGCGGCTTAGATACGCAGTATTTT. The encoded protein is CASSITSGLDTQYF.

This clone was counted many times. The rearrangement joins TRBV19 to TRBJ2-6; D gene unclear. CDR3 length: 20 residues. V shed 4 bases and J shed 1 base, with 23 bases lying between them. Germline V gene sequence: CDR1 LNHDA, CDR2 SQIVND (reference sequence). The CDR3 region is CASSKDPQVFIGSGANVLTF. The CDR3, as DNA: TGTGCCAGTAGTAAAGACCCCCAGGTGTTTATAGGATCTGGGGCCAACGTCCTGACTTTC.

The chain has TRBV7-2 and TRBJ1-1, with a tentative D call TRBD1 (5 bases). The CDR3 sequence is 15 residues long. The V end was cut by 5 bases, the J end by 5 bases, with 18 bases between. Germline V lookup: CDR1 SGHTA, CDR2 FQGNSA. The CDR3 loop is CASSPPTGGPTEAFF. CDR3 nucleotide sequence: TGTGCCAGCAGCCCCCCCACAGGCGGACCGACTGAAGCTTTCTTT.

This clone has only one observation. The V and J genes are TRBV7-3 and TRBJ2-3, with 11 bases identical to TRBD2. CDR3 length: 15 residues. V lost 6 bases to trimming and J lost 2 bases; unmatched junction nucleotides: 4. CDR1 and CDR2 (germline): SGHTA, FQGTGA. Here the CDR3 reads CASSATSGTTDTQYF. The CDR3 DNA is TGTGCCAGCAGTGCGACTAGCGGGACCACAGATACGCAGTATTTT.

CDR3 sequence reads: CASSLLTSGRDEQFF. The CDR3 DNA sequence: TGTGCCAGCAGCCTTCTAACTAGCGGGAGAGATGAGCAGTTCTTC. The V and J genes are TRBV6-4 and TRBJ2-1; 11 nucleotides align to TRBD2. The CDR3 is 15 amino acids. Losses at the gene ends were 6 bases for V and 8 bases for J; bases not matched to a gene: 9. CDR1 MRHNA and CDR2 SNTAGT come from the germline V gene.

This chain connects TRBV19 to TRBJ2-1; TRBD1 agrees at 8 bases. This CDR3 is built from 15 residues. Per the germline V gene, CDR1 is LNHDA and CDR2 is SQIVND (reference sequence). V lost 6 bases, J lost 9 bases, and 13 bases stayed unmatched. The CDR3 loop reads CASRRETGVASEQFF. The CDR3 DNA reads TGTGCCAGTAGAAGGGAGACAGGGGTAGCCAGTGAGCAGTTCTTC.

Here the CDR3 DNA reads TGTGCCAGCAGCTTAGGGGTCACGGAGAGGGAGACCCAGTACTTC. Its protein product is CASSLGVTERETQYF. The chain uses TRBV7-7 and TRBJ2-5; D is unclear. This CDR3 comprises 15 residues. V lost 1 base and J 5 bases, leaving 14 bases between the germline ends. CDR1 and CDR2 from the germline V gene are SSHAT and FNYEAQ (reference sequence).

The chain employs TRBV7-6 and TRBJ2-1, with a tentative D call TRBD2 (5 bases). CDR3 size: 15 residues. With 4 bases removed from V and 3 bases from J, the gap between germline ends came to 13 bases. CDR1 is SGHVS and CDR2 is FNYEAQ in the germline V gene. In nucleotides, the CDR3 is TGTGCCAGCAGCTACCGGGAATCTATCTACAATGAGCAGTTCTTC. This sequence encodes CASSYRESIYNEQFF.

CDR3 protein: CSVEDAFYLGGNYGYTF. The CDR3 region has the DNA TGCAGCGTTGAAGATGCCTTTTATCTAGGGGGCAACTATGGCTACACCTTC. The gene calls are TRBV29-1 and TRBJ1-2, with 7 bases fitting TRBD1. The germline V gene has CDR1 SQVTM and CDR2 ANQGSEA. J gave up 2 bases and V 0 bases, and 12 bases lay outside the gene matches. CDR3 length: 17 amino acids.

This chain joins TRBV15 and TRBJ2-7; TRBD1 is a possible D gene (6 bases). Trimming shortened V by 2 bases and J by 1 base, and 12 bases separated the two germline ends. There are 15 residues in the CDR3. CDR1 is LNHNV, CDR2 YYDKDF, per germline (reference sequence). The CDR3 coding sequence is TGTGCCACCAGCAGACCAGGACAGCAGTCCTACGAGCAGTACTTC. Translating gives CATSRPGQQSYEQYF.

The chain is built from TRBV11-2 and TRBJ2-5; D remains unclear. The CDR3 extends over 14 amino acids. CDR1 is SGHAT and CDR2 is FQNNGV in the germline V gene. V lost 4 bases and J lost 2, with 11 bases in between. As DNA, the CDR3 is TGTGCCAGCAGCTCGTACATAACACAAGAGACCCAGTACTTC. Translated, it gives CASSSYITQETQYF.

V gene TRBV6-6 combines with J gene TRBJ1-6; unclear D gene. Trimming took off 2 bases at V and 4 bases at J, with 9 bases between the two ends. This CDR3 contains 15 residues. Looked up from germline, CDR1 is MNHNY and CDR2 is SVGAGI (reference sequence). The CDR3 protein is CASSYDTSYNSPLHF. CDR3 nucleotide sequence: TGTGCCAGCAGTTACGATACGAGTTATAATTCACCCCTCCACTTT.

The chain joins TRBV5-1 to TRBJ1-2; TRBD1 matches 9 bases. The germline gives CDR1 SGHRS, CDR2 YFSETQ. The J segment lost 4 bases and the V segment lost 2 bases, leaving 6 bases of the junction unmatched. This CDR3 region has 15 residues. The CDR3 region is CASSFRQGGTYGYTF. The DNA of the CDR3 is TGCGCCAGCAGCTTCCGACAGGGGGGGACCTATGGCTACACCTTC.

The rearrangement links TRBV5-1 to TRBJ1-4; D possibly corresponds to TRBD1 (5 bases). The CDR3 totals 15 residues. V was cut by 0 bases and J by 5 bases, with 11 bases left in between. The germline V gene encodes CDR1 SGHRS and CDR2 YFSETQ. CDR3 loop: CASSLALQGNEKLFF. For the CDR3, the DNA is TGCGCCAGCAGCTTGGCACTCCAGGGAAATGAAAAACTGTTTTTT.

CDR3 coding DNA: TGTGCCAGCAGCCCCCGGCGGACTAGCGGGACCAATGAGCAGTTCTTC. It specifies CASSPRRTSGTNEQFF. This sequence joins TRBV7-2 and TRBJ2-1; TRBD2 matches 12 bases. The CDR3 spans 16 residues. V gave up 5 bases and J gave up 6 bases; unmatched junction bases: 8. The germline V gene encodes CDR1 SGHTA and CDR2 FQGNSA. The full variable domain, with the rest looked up from reference TRBV7-2 and TRBJ2-1, is GAGVSQSPSNKVTEKGKDVELRCDPISGHTALYWYRQSLGQGLEFLIYFQGNSAPDKSGLPSDRFSAERTGGSVSTLTIQRTQQEDSAVYLCASSPRRTSGTNEQFFGPGTRLTVL.

The gene calls are TRBV5-4 and TRBJ2-1, with TRBD2 identical over 7 bases. This CDR3 region has 17 residues. Trimming took 1 base from V and 4 from J; bases not matched to a gene: 11. The V gene's germline CDR1 is SGHNT and CDR2 YYREEE (reference sequence). The chain's CDR3 is CASSLPQGGSGYNEQFF. Written as DNA, the CDR3 is TGTGCCAGCAGCTTGCCCCAGGGCGGGAGTGGGTACAATGAGCAGTTCTTC.

The chain has TRBV5-6 and TRBJ1-1; TRBD1 might be the D (6 bases). The CDR3 covers 13 residues. Germline CDR1 is SGHDT and CDR2 is YYEEEE. The ends were cut back, 1 base at V and 6 bases at J, with 10 bases in the middle. The CDR3 sequence is CASSLQGGAEAFF. In DNA form, the CDR3 reads TGTGCCAGCAGCTTGCAAGGGGGGGCTGAAGCTTTCTTT.